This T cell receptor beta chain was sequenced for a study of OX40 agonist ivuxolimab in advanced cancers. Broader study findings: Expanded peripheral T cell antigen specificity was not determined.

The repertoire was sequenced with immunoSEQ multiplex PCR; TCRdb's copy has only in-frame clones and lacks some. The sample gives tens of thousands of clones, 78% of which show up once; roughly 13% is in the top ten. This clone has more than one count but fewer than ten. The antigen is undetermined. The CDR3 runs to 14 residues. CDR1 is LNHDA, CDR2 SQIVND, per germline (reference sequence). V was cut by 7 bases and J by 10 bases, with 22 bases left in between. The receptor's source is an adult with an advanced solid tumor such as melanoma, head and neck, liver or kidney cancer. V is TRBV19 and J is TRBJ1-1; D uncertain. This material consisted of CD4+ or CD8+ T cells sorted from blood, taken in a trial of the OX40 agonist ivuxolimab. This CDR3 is CASTQTYTAWVAFF. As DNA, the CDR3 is TGTGCCAGTACCCAAACCTACACCGCCTGGGTAGCTTTCTTT.